The 20 T cell receptor beta chains presented below share a single source sample, sequenced in a study of regulatory T cells in long-lasting Graves disease. Researchers made TCR beta libraries by using iRepertoire HTBI primers and running Arm-PCR on CDR3 regions. TCRdb reprocessed the multiplex PCR reads via MiXCR and lists one record per CDR3 protein. The sample holds roughly 300,000 distinct CDR3 sequences, 22% seen once. Time point specified: persistent/refractory GD, antithyroid drugs over 5 years with positive TRAb. From PBMCs, RNA was extracted and then used to make the TCR library. Specimen: peripheral blood mononuclear cells (PBMCs), collected when the disease was refractory, from a patient treated with antithyroid drugs. These receptors were obtained from a female donor with Graves disease.

This clonotype appeared a few times. The rearrangement joins TRBV6-2 or TRBV6-3 to TRBJ1-1; D is ambiguous. The CDR3 has 12 amino acids. CDR1 is MNHEY and CDR2 is SVGEGT in the germline V gene. Trimming took 7 bases from V and 11 from J, leaving 17 bases between them. DNA for the CDR3: TGTGCCAGCACTACACACCCGGAGGCCGCTTTCTTT. Protein product: CASTTHPEAAFF.

This clonotype was seen at least ten times. One junction end disagrees with the germline gene, perhaps due to a read error. The rearrangement joins TRBV7-7 to TRBJ2-5; D may correspond to TRBD1 or TRBD2 (5 bases each). CDR1 SSHAT and CDR2 FNYEAQ come from the germline V gene (reference sequence). This CDR3 has 13 residues. CDR3 sequence: CASSHGAEETQYF. CDR3 nucleotides: TGTGCTAGCAGTCACGGGGCCGAAGAGACCCAGTACTTC. Full variable domain (outside the CDR3, taken from reference TRBV7-7 and TRBJ2-5): GAGVSQSPRYKVTKRGQDVTLRCDPISSHATLYWYQQALGQGPEFLTYFNYEAQPDKSGLPSDRFSAERPEGSISTLTIQRTEQRDSAMYRCASSHGAEETQYFGPGTRLLVL.

The sample holds many counts of this clonotype. The chain recombines TRBV10-3 with TRBJ2-7, with D perhaps given as TRBD1 or TRBD2 (6 bases each). The V end lost 2 bases, the J end lost 1 base, and 15 bases lay between the germline ends. The CDR3 spans 16 residues. In germline, CDR1 is ENHRY, CDR2 SYGVKD. The DNA of the CDR3 is TGTGCCATCAGTGAGAATTCCCTAGGGGGGTCCTACGAGCAGTACTTC. Translating gives CAISENSLGGSYEQYF.

The V and J genes are TRBV10-3 and TRBJ2-7; D is possibly TRBD1 (5 bases). Trimming pared 2 bases from V and 4 bases from J, leaving 12 bases between. Germline CDR1 and CDR2: ENHRY and SYGVKD. CDR3 length: 14 residues. CDR3 protein: CAISEPTTDYEQYF. CDR3 DNA sequence: TGTGCCATCAGTGAGCCCACGACAGATTACGAGCAGTACTTC.

The chain is built from TRBV14 and TRBJ1-2; D is ambiguous. The germline CDR1 and CDR2 sequences are SGHDN and FVKESK. The CDR3 consists of 15 residues. Trimming left V 0 bases short and J 4 bases short, with 12 bases between. Written as DNA, the CDR3 is TGTGCCAGCAGCCAAGATCAATTGGGGATCTATGGCTACACCTTC. Its protein is CASSQDQLGIYGYTF.

In DNA form, the CDR3 reads TGTGCCAGCAGTCCCCCGGACAGGGATGCAACCGGGGAGCTGTTTTTT. Translation gives CASSPPDRDATGELFF. This chain connects TRBV28 to TRBJ2-2; the match to TRBD1 covers 8 bases. The CDR3 extends over 16 amino acids. Germline CDR1 and CDR2: MDHEN and SYDVKM. V was pared by 5 bases and J by 5 bases, with 10 bases of the junction left unmatched.

This sequence joins TRBV7-9 and TRBJ1-1; D is unresolved. The CDR3 has 13 amino acids. Germline V lookup: CDR1 SEHNR, CDR2 FQNEAQ (reference sequence). Between the trimmed V and J ends, which lost 5 bases and 11 bases, there was a span of 18 bases. The CDR3 DNA reads as TGTGCCAGCAGCCACCTCCTTGATTCCGCCGCTTTCTTT. Amino acid sequence: CASSHLLDSAAFF.

On this clonotype itself: A single base is all that separates this from a far larger clone, so a read error is likely. The rearrangement joins TRBV10-3 to TRBJ2-7; possibly TRBD1 or TRBD2 for D (5 bases each). Germline CDR1 reads ENHRY; CDR2 reads SYGVKD. The V and J ends lost 3 bases and 2 bases respectively, with 14 bases between them. This CDR3 spans 15 amino acids. CDR3 DNA sequence: TGTGCCATCAGTGAACCTGGGGACGCACCCTACGAGCAGTACTTC. Residues: CAISEPGDAPYEQYF.

This clonotype was detected many times. This rearrangement joins TRBV28 to TRBJ1-5; D is unresolved. Trimming took 4 bases from V and 7 from J, leaving 5 bases between them. This CDR3 comprises 11 residues. CDR1 and CDR2 from the germline V gene are MDHEN and SYDVKM. The CDR3 coding sequence is TGTGCCAGCAGTTCTCCACAGCCCCAGCATTTT. This translates into CASSSPQPQHF.

In this sample, this clonotype turned up a few times. The chain combines TRBV29-1 with TRBJ1-1; 8 bases fit TRBD1. CDR1 is SQVTM and CDR2 is ANQGSEA in the germline V gene. This CDR3 is built from 12 residues. The ends lost 6 bases at V and 3 bases at J; junction bases unmatched: 3. Here the CDR3 DNA reads TGCAGCGTCGGGACAGGACACACTGAAGCTTTCTTT. Translation: CSVGTGHTEAFF. Full variable domain (outside the CDR3, taken from reference TRBV29-1 and TRBJ1-1): SAVISQKPSRDICQRGTSLTIQCQVDSQVTMMFWYRQQPGQSLTLIATANQGSEATYESGFVIDKFPISRPNLTFSTLTVSNMSPEDSSIYLCSVGTGHTEAFFGQGTRLTVV.

The chain employs TRBV5-8 and TRBJ1-1; 10 nucleotides line up with TRBD1. CDR1 and CDR2 (germline): SGHTS, YDEGEE. The CDR3 totals 15 residues. The J segment lost 3 bases and the V segment lost 4 bases, leaving 6 bases of the junction unmatched. The DNA of the CDR3 is TGTGCCAGCAGCCTGGTGGGACAGGGGTACACTGAAGCTTTCTTT. The encoded protein is CASSLVGQGYTEAFF.

The chain recombines TRBV29-1 with TRBJ1-5, with a tentative D call TRBD1 (6 bases). V was trimmed by 7 bases and J by 2 bases, leaving 12 bases between them. This CDR3 contains 13 residues. Germline CDR1 SQVTM, CDR2 ANQGSEA. CDR3 region: CSAQAGGNQPQHF. CDR3 in DNA: TGCAGCGCTCAGGCAGGGGGCAATCAGCCCCAGCATTTT.

Comments on this clonotype: The junction departs from the called germline gene at one end, perhaps through a read error. CDR3 residues: CASSYLGTTEALF. The CDR3 DNA is TGTGCCAGCAGTTACTTAGGTACCACTGAAGCTCTCTTT. The genes are TRBV6-5 and TRBJ1-1; no reliable D call. Germline assignment: CDR1 MNHEY and CDR2 SVGAGI. The length of the CDR3 is 13 residues.

To note about this clonotype: One end of the junction does not line up with germline, which may come from a read error. The genes are TRBV28 and TRBJ2-4; no firm D call. The CDR3 runs 13 residues. In germline, CDR1 is MDHEN, CDR2 SYDVKM. CDR3 DNA sequence: TGTGTCAGCAGTATACGGTCCCGGAACATTCAGTACTTC. It codes for CVSSIRSRNIQYF.

The sample holds a few counts of this clonotype. The rearrangement uses TRBV11-2 and TRBJ2-3; 8 bases are shared with TRBD2. The CDR3 loop spans 15 amino acids. Trimming took 10 bases from V and 4 from J; bases not matched to a gene: 13. The germline V gene encodes CDR1 SGHAT and CDR2 FQNNGV. The CDR3 DNA reads as TGTGCCACCAGTGCGGGGGGACTGAGACCAGATACGCAGTATTTT. This translates into CATSAGGLRPDTQYF.

This clonotype was recorded a few times. J is TRBJ2-5 and V is TRBV5-5; D is possibly TRBD2 (5 bases). Germline V lookup: CDR1 SGHKS, CDR2 YYEKEE (reference sequence). V was clipped by 6 bases and J by 1 base, with 13 bases between them. There are 14 residues in the CDR3. The DNA for the CDR3 is TGTGCCAGCACCGTCCCCGGGGTCCAAGAGACCCAGTACTTC. Its protein product is CASTVPGVQETQYF.

The chain carries TRBV19 and TRBJ2-5; 7 bases fit TRBD1. Trimming cost V 5 bases and J 3 bases; bases outside gene matches: 12. The CDR3 loop spans 16 amino acids. Germline V gene data show CDR1 as LNHDA and CDR2 as SQIVND (reference sequence). CDR3 nucleotides: TGTGCCAGTAGTCCTCGATCGAGGGGGCAAGAAGAGACCCAGTACTTC. It translates to CASSPRSRGQEETQYF.

In this sample, this clonotype turned up many times. The V gene is TRBV3-1, the J gene TRBJ2-5, with TRBD2 as a possible D gene (6 bases). The CDR3 has 16 residues. Between the trimmed V and J ends, which lost 4 bases and 0 bases, there was a span of 15 bases. CDR1 LGHDT and CDR2 YNNKEL come from the germline V gene (reference sequence). CDR3 DNA: TGTGCCAGCAGCCCGGGGGTCATGGCAAACCAAGAGACCCAGTACTTC. Its protein product is CASSPGVMANQETQYF.

The J gene is TRBJ2-7, the V gene TRBV6-1, with D possibly matching TRBD2 (5 bases). V was pared by 6 bases and J by 2 bases, with 14 bases between. The length of the CDR3 is 14 residues. Germline CDR1 reads MNHNS; CDR2 reads SASEGT. This CDR3 is CASRPTGVPYEQYF. DNA for the CDR3: TGTGCCAGCAGGCCTACCGGGGTCCCCTACGAGCAGTACTTC.

The chain links TRBV18 to TRBJ2-6, with D possibly being TRBD1 or TRBD2 (5 bases each). V was trimmed by 6 bases and J by 0 bases, leaving 15 bases between them. This CDR3 has 17 amino acids. Germline CDR1 and CDR2: KGHSH and LQKENI. This chain's CDR3 is CASSGTVASSGANVLTF. For the CDR3, the DNA is TGTGCCAGCTCGGGGACGGTGGCTAGCTCTGGGGCCAACGTCCTGACTTTC.